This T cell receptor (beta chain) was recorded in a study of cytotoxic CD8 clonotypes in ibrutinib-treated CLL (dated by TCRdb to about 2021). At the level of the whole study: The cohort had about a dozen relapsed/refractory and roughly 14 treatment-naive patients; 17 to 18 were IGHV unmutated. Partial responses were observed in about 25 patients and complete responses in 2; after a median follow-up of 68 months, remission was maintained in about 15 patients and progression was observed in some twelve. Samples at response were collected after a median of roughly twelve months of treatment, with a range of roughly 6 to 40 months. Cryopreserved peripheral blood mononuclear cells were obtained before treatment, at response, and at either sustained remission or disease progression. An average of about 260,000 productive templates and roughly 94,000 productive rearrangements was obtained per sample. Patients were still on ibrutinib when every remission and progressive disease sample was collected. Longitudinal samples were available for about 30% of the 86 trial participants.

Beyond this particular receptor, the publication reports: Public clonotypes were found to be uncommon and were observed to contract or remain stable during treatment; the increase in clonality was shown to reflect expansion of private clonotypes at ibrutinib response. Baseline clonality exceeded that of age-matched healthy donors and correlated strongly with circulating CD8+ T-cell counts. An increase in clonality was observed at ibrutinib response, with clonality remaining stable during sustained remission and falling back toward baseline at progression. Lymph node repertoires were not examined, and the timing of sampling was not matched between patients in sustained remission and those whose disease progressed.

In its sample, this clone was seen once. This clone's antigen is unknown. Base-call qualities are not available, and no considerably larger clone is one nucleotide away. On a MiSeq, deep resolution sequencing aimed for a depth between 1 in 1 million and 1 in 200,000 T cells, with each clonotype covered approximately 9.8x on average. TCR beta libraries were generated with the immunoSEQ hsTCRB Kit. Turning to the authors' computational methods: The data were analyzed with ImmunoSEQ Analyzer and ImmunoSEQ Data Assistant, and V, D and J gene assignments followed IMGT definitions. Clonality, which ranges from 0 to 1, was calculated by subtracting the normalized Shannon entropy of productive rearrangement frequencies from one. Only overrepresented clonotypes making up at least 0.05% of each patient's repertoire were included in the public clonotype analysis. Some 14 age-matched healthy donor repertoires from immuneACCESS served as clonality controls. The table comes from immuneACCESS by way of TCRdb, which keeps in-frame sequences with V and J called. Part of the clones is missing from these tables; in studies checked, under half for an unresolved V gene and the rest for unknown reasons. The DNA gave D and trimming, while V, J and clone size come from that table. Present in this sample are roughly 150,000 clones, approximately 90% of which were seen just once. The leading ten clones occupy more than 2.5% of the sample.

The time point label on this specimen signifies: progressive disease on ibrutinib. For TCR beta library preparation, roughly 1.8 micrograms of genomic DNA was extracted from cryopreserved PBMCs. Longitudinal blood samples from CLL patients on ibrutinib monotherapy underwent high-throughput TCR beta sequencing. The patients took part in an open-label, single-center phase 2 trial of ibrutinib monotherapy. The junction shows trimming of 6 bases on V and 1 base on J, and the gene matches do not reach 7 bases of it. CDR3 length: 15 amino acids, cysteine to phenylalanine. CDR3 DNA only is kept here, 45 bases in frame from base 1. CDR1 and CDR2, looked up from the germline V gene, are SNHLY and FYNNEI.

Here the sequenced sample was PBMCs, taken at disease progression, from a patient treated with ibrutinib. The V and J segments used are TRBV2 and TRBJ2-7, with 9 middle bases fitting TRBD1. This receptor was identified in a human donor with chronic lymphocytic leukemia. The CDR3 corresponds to CASRAAGTGSYEQYF. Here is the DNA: TGTGCCAGCAGGGCTGCCGGGACAGGGTCCTACGAGCAGTACTTC.